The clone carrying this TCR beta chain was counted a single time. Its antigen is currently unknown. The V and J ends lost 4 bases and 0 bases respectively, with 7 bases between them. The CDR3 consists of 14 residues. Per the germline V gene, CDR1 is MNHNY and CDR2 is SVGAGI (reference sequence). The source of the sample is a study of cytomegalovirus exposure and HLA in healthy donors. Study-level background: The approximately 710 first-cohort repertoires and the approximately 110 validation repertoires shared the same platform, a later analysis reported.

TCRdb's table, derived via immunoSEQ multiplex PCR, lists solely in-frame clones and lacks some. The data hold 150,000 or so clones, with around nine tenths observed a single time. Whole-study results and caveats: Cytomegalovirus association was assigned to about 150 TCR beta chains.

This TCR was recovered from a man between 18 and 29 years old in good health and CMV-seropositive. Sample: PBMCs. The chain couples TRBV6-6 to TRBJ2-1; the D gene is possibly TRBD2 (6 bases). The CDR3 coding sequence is TGTGCCAGCAGTTTGACTAGCTCCTACAATGAGCAGTTCTTC. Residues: CASSLTSSYNEQFF.